This T cell receptor (beta chain) was captured in a study of T cell responses to AZD1222 COVID-19 vaccine. General study findings and limits: Scientists sampled the repertoires only once the peak T cell response had passed. Only a handful of AZD1222 recipients, roughly six in all, had baseline seropositivity. The study found Spike-specific TCR breadth and depth rose after two AZD1222 doses.

Profiled with immunoSEQ multiplex PCR; TCRdb holds only in-frame clones, not every one. The sample lists some 60,000 clones, around 80% occurring once. There are 16 residues in the CDR3. Germline CDR1 is LNHDA and CDR2 is SQIVND (reference sequence). Trimming pared 5 bases from V and 2 bases from J, leaving 16 bases between. As regards this clone: The antigen is not known.

This clonotype was sampled from an adult who received the AZD1222 COVID-19 vaccine. The chain recombines TRBV19 with TRBJ2-1; weak D call: TRBD1 (5 bases). The source was peripheral blood, collected 28 days after the second AZD1222 dose. CDR3 loop: CASSPLRTSAYNEQFF. The CDR3 coding sequence is TGTGCCAGTAGTCCCCTGAGGACAAGTGCCTACAATGAGCAGTTCTTC.